This T cell receptor beta chain was recorded in a study of T cell changes during pregnancy in multiple sclerosis. Generated by immunoSEQ multiplex PCR, the TCRdb table keeps only in-frame clones and is missing some. The sample carries fewer than 70,000 clones, about nine tenths recorded once. Per germline, CDR1 SQVTM and CDR2 ANQGSEA. The V end was cut by 3 bases, the J end by 0 bases, with 7 bases between. This CDR3 has 13 residues. V is TRBV29-1 and J is TRBJ2-3; unclear D gene. The receptor comes from a female donor with multiple sclerosis, enrolled in a pregnancy study. Source: peripheral blood, taken in the second trimester of pregnancy. The CDR3 is CSVEPRSTDTQYF. CDR3 sequence (DNA): TGCAGCGTTGAGCCGCGAAGCACAGATACGCAGTATTTT.